The 25 T cell receptor beta chains listed next were all sequenced from one sample in a study of T cell repertoires in cytomegalovirus infection. These TCRs' antigens remain unknown. TCRdb ran MiXCR on the reads and lists one entry per CDR3 protein. The table shows hundreds of thousands of distinct CDR3 sequences, with about two fifths occurring only once. The sample here was cultured PBMCs, taken from culture after CMV antigen stimulation. These TCRs come from a human donor in good health (CMV status not recorded). Some clones in this sample may be carry-over from other donors' samples.

J is TRBJ1-1 and V is TRBV6-1; D perhaps matches TRBD1 (5 bases). CDR3 length: 14 amino acids. Germline CDR1 reads MNHNS; CDR2 reads SASEGT. Trimming shortened V by 1 base and J by 3 bases, and 9 bases separated the two germline ends. DNA for the CDR3: TGTGCCAGCAGTGAAGTGGGGGATGACACTGAAGCTTTCTTT. Residues: CASSEVGDDTEAFF.

J is TRBJ1-2 and V is TRBV7-2; D perhaps matches TRBD1 (5 bases). CDR1 SGHTA and CDR2 FQGNSA come from the germline V gene. The CDR3 sequence is 13 residues long. Trimming removed 5 bases from V and 7 bases from J, with 14 bases in between. The CDR3 here is CASSNQGFSGYTF. The CDR3 coding sequence is TGTGCCAGCAGCAATCAGGGCTTTAGTGGCTACACCTTC.

This clonotype has just a few counts. The chain carries TRBV7-6 and TRBJ2-1; D uncertain. V lost 1 base and J lost 5, with 12 bases in between. Germline CDR1 reads SGHVS; CDR2 reads FNYEAQ. The CDR3 has 15 amino acids. CDR3 sequence (DNA): TGTGCCAGCAGCTTAGGACTGTATATCCACAATGAGCAGTTCTTC. This translates into CASSLGLYIHNEQFF.

The chain couples TRBV7-6 to TRBJ2-1, with D unresolved. This CDR3 is 14 amino acids long. Deletions cut 0 bases from V and 8 bases from J, with 11 bases between. Germline V gives CDR1 SGHVS, CDR2 FNYEAQ. The CDR3 DNA reads TGTGCCAGCAGCTTAGCCGTTCTTATAGATGAGCAGTTCTTC. This sequence encodes CASSLAVLIDEQFF.

V usage is TRBV12-3 or TRBV12-4 and J usage is TRBJ1-1; D is undetermined. V was clipped by 6 bases and J by 4 bases, with 15 bases between them. CDR3 size: 14 residues. The DNA of the CDR3 is TGTGCCAGCAGGCCCCGGGGAGGGAGCACTGAAGCTTTCTTT. This translates into CASRPRGGSTEAFF.

Only a few counts were recorded for this clonotype. The chain employs TRBV19 and TRBJ2-3, with 8 bases that match TRBD2. The germline CDR1 and CDR2 sequences are LNHDA and SQIVND (reference sequence). The V and J ends lost 3 bases and 3 bases, in that order; junction bases with no gene match: 5. The CDR3 is 15 amino acids. For the CDR3, the DNA is TGTGCCAGTAGTATGACGACGGGGGGGACAGATACGCAGTATTTT. Protein sequence: CASSMTTGGTDTQYF.

DNA for the CDR3: TGTGCCAGCAGCGGGGGGGGGGGACAGCTTCCTAGCACAGATACGCAGTATTTT. This translates into CASSGGGGQLPSTDTQYF. V gene TRBV6-6 combines with J gene TRBJ2-3, with D tentatively TRBD2 (8 bases). Per germline, CDR1 MNHNY and CDR2 SVGAGI (reference sequence). The length of the CDR3 is 18 residues. V lost 6 bases, J lost 0 bases, and 22 bases lay in between.

This clonotype was seen a single time. The rearrangement uses TRBV7-9 and TRBJ2-5; possibly TRBD2 for D (6 bases). The germline gives CDR1 SEHNR, CDR2 FQNEAQ (reference sequence). V was trimmed by 4 bases and J by 5 bases, leaving 20 bases between them. The CDR3 contains 16 residues. The CDR3 is CASSSLKGSGGETQYF. The CDR3 bases are TGTGCCAGCAGCTCCCTCAAGGGGTCCGGAGGGGAGACCCAGTACTTC.

CDR3 coding DNA: TGTGCCAGCAGTCGGACTAGCGGGGGAGAGAGCTCCTACAATGAGCAGTTCTTC. It is translated as CASSRTSGGESSYNEQFF. V is TRBV5-4 and J is TRBJ2-1; 13 bases fit TRBD2. Trimming cost V 5 bases and J 0 bases; bases outside gene matches: 8. This CDR3 is 18 amino acids long. Germline V gene data show CDR1 as SGHNT and CDR2 as YYREEE (reference sequence).

CDR3 region: CASSPNRGTAGYTF. The CDR3, as DNA: TGCGCCAGCAGCCCAAACAGGGGGACAGCTGGCTACACCTTC. The V call is TRBV4-3, the J call TRBJ1-2; 8 nucleotides line up with TRBD1. The CDR3 runs to 14 residues. Germline-derived CDR1 and CDR2 are LGHNA and YSLEER. Trimming removed 4 bases from V and 7 bases from J; junction bases left unmatched: 8.

The chain uses TRBV9 and TRBJ2-7, with D hard to call. Germline CDR1 SGDLS, CDR2 YYNGEE. The CDR3 runs 13 residues. V lost 5 bases and J lost 3, with 12 bases in between. CDR3 DNA: TGTGCCAGCAGTCCGCAACAGAACTACGAGCAGTACTTC. It encodes CASSPQQNYEQYF.

The chain recombines TRBV9 with TRBJ1-5; 7 bases fit TRBD1. V shed 0 bases, J shed 6 bases, and the junction held 3 bases outside the gene matches. Germline CDR1 SGDLS, CDR2 YYNGEE. There are 14 residues in the CDR3. The CDR3, as DNA: TGTGCCAGCAGCGTAGAAGGGGGCCCTCAGCCCCAGCATTTT. It is translated as CASSVEGGPQPQHF.

Here the CDR3 DNA reads TGTGCCAGCCTCTCGGTGGTGGTCAATATAAATGAGCAGTTCTTC. Its protein product is CASLSVVVNINEQFF. This chain joins TRBV12-3 or TRBV12-4 and TRBJ2-1; no clear D. The CDR3 is 15 amino acids. V was pared by 8 bases and J by 7 bases, with 21 bases between.

The rearrangement uses TRBV7-8 and TRBJ2-1; either TRBD1 or TRBD2 may supply D (5 bases each). This CDR3 is built from 15 residues. Trimming cost V 5 bases and J 14 bases, with 25 bases left between them. The V gene's germline CDR1 is SGHVS and CDR2 FQNEAQ. The CDR3 spells CASSPPAGTLIKEFF. DNA of the CDR3: TGTGCCAGCAGCCCTCCCGCCGGGACGCTTATCAAAGAGTTCTTC.

J is TRBJ1-2 and V is TRBV7-3; no reliable D call. Trimming cost V 5 bases and J 2 bases, with 12 bases left between them. The CDR3 runs to 14 residues. Per germline, CDR1 SGHTA and CDR2 FQGTGA. The CDR3 nucleotides are TGTGCCAGCAGCCAAGATATGGGGAACTATGGCTACACCTTC. It translates to CASSQDMGNYGYTF. Using reference TRBV7-3 and TRBJ1-2 for the parts outside the CDR3, the full variable domain is GAGVSQTPSNKVTEKGKYVELRCDPISGHTALYWYRQSLGQGPEFLIYFQGTGAADDSGLPNDRFFAVRPEGSVSTLKIQRTERGDSAVYLCASSQDMGNYGYTFGSGTRLTVV.

CDR3 sequence reads: CASRDPPSADTQYF. DNA of the CDR3: TGTGCCAGCAGGGACCCCCCGTCGGCAGATACGCAGTATTTT. This rearrangement joins TRBV6-1 to TRBJ2-3; D gene uncertain. With 6 bases removed from V and 4 bases from J, the gap between germline ends came to 14 bases. Per germline, CDR1 MNHNS and CDR2 SASEGT. The CDR3 runs 14 residues.

J is TRBJ2-1 and V is TRBV2, with a weak D call TRBD2 (5 bases). Germline V gives CDR1 SNHLY, CDR2 FYNNEI. The CDR3 is 14 residues long. Between the trimmed V and J ends, which lost 2 bases and 6 bases, there was a span of 11 bases. The CDR3 protein is CASSEWAGLNEQFF. CDR3 DNA: TGTGCCAGCAGTGAATGGGCGGGCCTCAATGAGCAGTTCTTC.

The chain couples TRBV11-2 to TRBJ2-3; D gene uncertain. This CDR3 has 12 amino acids. Per germline, CDR1 SGHAT and CDR2 FQNNGV. V lost 3 bases and J 13 bases, leaving 14 bases between the germline ends. The CDR3 DNA follows: TGTGCCAGCAGCTTGTTGACGGTCCCGGAGTATTTT. Protein product: CASSLLTVPEYF.

This clonotype occurred a few times. This chain uses TRBV6-5 with TRBJ2-3; no reliable D call. V was cut by 2 bases and J by 0 bases, with 6 bases left in between. This CDR3 has 14 residues. Germline V CDR1 and CDR2: MNHEY, SVGAGI. The DNA of the CDR3 is TGTGCCAGCAGTTACGGGCTGAGCACAGATACGCAGTATTTT. It translates to CASSYGLSTDTQYF.

In nucleotides, the CDR3 is TGTGCCAGCAGCTTGGCGTACTCCCCCGGAGCCAGTGGCTACACCTTC. Translating gives CASSLAYSPGASGYTF. The rearrangement links TRBV5-6 to TRBJ1-2; D unclear. Germline-derived CDR1 and CDR2 are SGHDT and YYEEEE. The CDR3 loop spans 16 amino acids. Trimming took 0 bases from V and 7 from J, leaving 19 bases between them.

V usage is TRBV20-1 and J usage is TRBJ1-1, with D perhaps TRBD1 (5 bases). Trimming cost V 0 bases and J 3 bases, with 11 bases left between them. The CDR3 contains 14 residues. From germline, CDR1 is DFQATT and CDR2 SNEGSKA (reference sequence). CDR3 sequence (DNA): TGCAGTGCTAGAGATCCCGGCAGGGACACTGAAGCTTTCTTT. Its translation: CSARDPGRDTEAFF.

This clonotype has more than one count but fewer than ten. The CDR3 spells CASSETSGDIGDNEQFF. CDR3 sequence (DNA): TGTGCCAGCAGCGAAACTAGCGGGGATATTGGGGACAATGAGCAGTTCTTC. The chain employs TRBV7-8 and TRBJ2-1; 10 bases line up with TRBD2. CDR3 length equals 17 residues. Germline CDR1 reads SGHVS; CDR2 reads FQNEAQ. J lost 5 bases, V lost 5 bases, and 12 bases had no gene match.

This clonotype was seen once. The chain employs TRBV6-2 or TRBV6-3 and TRBJ1-5; D gene ambiguous. The CDR3 totals 16 residues. CDR1 MNHEY and CDR2 SVGEGT come from the germline V gene. Trimming removed 8 bases from V and 7 bases from J, with 24 bases in between. The CDR3 protein is CASRRKSQLRGQPQHF. The CDR3 nucleotides are TGTGCCAGCCGGCGGAAGAGCCAACTTCGCGGCCAGCCCCAGCATTTT.

This chain links TRBV7-9 with TRBJ2-6, with TRBD1 matching 8 bases. CDR3 length: 18 amino acids. CDR1 SEHNR and CDR2 FQNEAQ come from the germline V gene (reference sequence). V lost 1 base, J lost 1 base, and 6 bases stayed unmatched. The CDR3 DNA reads TGTGCCAGCAGCTTAGTCGGGACAGGTCTTTCTGGGGCCAACGTCCTGACTTTC. It yields the protein CASSLVGTGLSGANVLTF.

J is TRBJ1-2 and V is TRBV12-3 or TRBV12-4; D is perhaps TRBD1 (6 bases). V was clipped by 5 bases and J by 8 bases, with 15 bases between them. This CDR3 has 13 amino acids. CDR3 protein: CASSLTGLEGYTF. DNA for the CDR3: TGTGCCAGCAGTCTGACAGGACTGGAAGGCTACACCTTC.